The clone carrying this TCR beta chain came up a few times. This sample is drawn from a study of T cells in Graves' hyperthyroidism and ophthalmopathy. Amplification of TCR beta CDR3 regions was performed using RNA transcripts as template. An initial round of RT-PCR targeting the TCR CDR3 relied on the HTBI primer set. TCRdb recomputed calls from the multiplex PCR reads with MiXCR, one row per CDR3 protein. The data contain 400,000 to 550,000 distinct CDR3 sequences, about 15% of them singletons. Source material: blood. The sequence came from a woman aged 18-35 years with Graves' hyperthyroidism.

DNA for the CDR3: TGTGCCAGCAGTTCACCTAGCGAGGGGAACGAGCAGTACTTC. Its translation is CASSSPSEGNEQYF. The J gene is TRBJ2-7, the V gene TRBV7-9; D is possibly TRBD2 (6 bases). CDR3 length: 14 amino acids. V was trimmed by 6 bases and J by 5 bases, leaving 17 bases between them. Germline V gene sequence: CDR1 SEHNR, CDR2 FQNEAQ (reference sequence).